These 19 T cell receptor beta chains originate from one sample sequenced in a study of beta chain features in type 1 diabetes. Expressed TCRB transcripts were sequenced because the entire RNA isolate underwent reverse transcription. Profiled with immunoSEQ multiplex PCR; TCRdb holds only in-frame clones, not every one. The data hold tens of thousands of clones, with 50% observed a single time. Sequencing used stem cell memory CD4+ T cells from blood. The receptors come from a woman in her twenties or thirties in good health.

V usage is TRBV30 and J usage is TRBJ1-1; possible D gene TRBD1, 6 bases. This CDR3 spans 13 amino acids. The V end lost 5 bases, the J end lost 1 base, and 11 bases lay between the germline ends. The V gene's germline CDR1 is GTSNPN and CDR2 SVGIG (reference sequence). CDR3 DNA sequence: TGTGCCTGGGCCGAACAGGGGAACACTGAAGCTTTCTTT. It translates to CAWAEQGNTEAFF. Full variable domain (rest looked up from reference TRBV30 and TRBJ1-1): SQTIHQWPATLVQPVGSPLSLECTVEGTSNPNLYWYRQAAGRGLQLLFYSVGIGQISSEVPQNLSASRPQDRQFILSSKKLLLSDSGFYLCAWAEQGNTEAFFGQGTRLTVV.

The chain links TRBV9 to TRBJ2-5; 7 nucleotides align to TRBD2. CDR3 size: 15 residues. Unmatched junction bases numbered 7, after V lost 4 bases and J lost 1 base. Germline V gives CDR1 SGDLS, CDR2 YYNGEE. The CDR3 reads CASSIIAGIQETQYF. DNA of the CDR3: TGTGCCAGCAGCATTATAGCGGGCATCCAAGAGACCCAGTACTTC.

The chain has TRBV4-3 and TRBJ1-1; weak D call: TRBD1 (6 bases). Germline CDR1 reads LGHNA; CDR2 reads YSLEER. The V and J ends lost 0 bases and 4 bases respectively, with 12 bases between them. The CDR3 sequence is 15 residues long. This CDR3 is CASSQDGGQITEAFF. CDR3 DNA sequence: TGCGCCAGCAGCCAAGATGGAGGACAGATCACTGAAGCTTTCTTT.

This chain connects TRBV28 to TRBJ1-2; D is perhaps TRBD1 (5 bases). V lost 6 bases and J lost 0, with 23 bases in between. This CDR3 is built from 18 residues. CDR1 and CDR2 from the germline V gene are MDHEN and SYDVKM. The CDR3 DNA sequence: TGTGCCAGCAGGGGGGGAGGGAGGGCCTACCAAGCTAACTATGGCTACACCTTC. Amino acid sequence: CASRGGGRAYQANYGYTF.

This clone has only a few counts. This chain links TRBV7-9 with TRBJ2-3, with 9 bases that match TRBD2. Per germline, CDR1 SEHNR and CDR2 FQNEAQ (reference sequence). The CDR3 consists of 17 residues. Losses at the gene ends were 5 bases for V and 4 bases for J; bases not matched to a gene: 13. The CDR3 is CASSPPFSGRAADTQYF. Written as DNA, the CDR3 is TGTGCCAGCAGCCCCCCTTTTAGCGGGAGAGCCGCAGATACGCAGTATTTT.

The chain combines TRBV4-3 with TRBJ2-7; TRBD2 aligns across 12 bases. CDR3 size: 15 residues. Losses at the gene ends were 2 bases for V and 7 bases for J; bases not matched to a gene: 6. Germline V gene data show CDR1 as LGHNA and CDR2 as YSLEER. The CDR3: CASSQRLAGAGEQYF. The CDR3 DNA reads TGCGCCAGCAGCCAAAGACTAGCGGGAGCGGGGGAGCAGTACTTC.

The V call is TRBV19, the J call TRBJ2-7, with 7 nucleotides matching TRBD1. The CDR3 is 15 amino acids. Trimming removed 6 bases from V and 2 bases from J; junction bases left unmatched: 10. CDR1 is LNHDA and CDR2 is SQIVND in the germline V gene (reference sequence). The CDR3 DNA is TGTGCCAGTAGCCCAAGGGGGACAGTGGCCTACGAGCAGTACTTC. Protein sequence: CASSPRGTVAYEQYF.

The table lists this clone with a count of one. The chain couples TRBV18 to TRBJ2-1; no clear D gene. The CDR3 is 14 residues long. V was shortened by 0 bases and J by 2 bases, with 5 bases between the two germline ends. Germline values: CDR1 KGHSH, CDR2 LQKENI. The CDR3 spells CASSPPATYNEQFF. CDR3 sequence (DNA): TGTGCCAGCTCACCACCGGCAACCTACAATGAGCAGTTCTTC.

V usage is TRBV28 and J usage is TRBJ2-1; a weak D match, TRBD2 (5 bases). CDR3 length: 14 residues. Trimming removed 8 bases at V and 3 bases at J, with 14 bases between. CDR1 is MDHEN, CDR2 SYDVKM, per germline. The chain's CDR3 is CASRRFGNYNEQFF. CDR3 nucleotide sequence: TGTGCCAGCCGTAGGTTCGGGAACTACAATGAGCAGTTCTTC.

This chain joins TRBV29-1 and TRBJ2-7; 7 positions match TRBD1. The ends lost 4 bases at V and 3 bases at J; junction bases unmatched: 9. The CDR3 has 14 amino acids. The germline gives CDR1 SQVTM, CDR2 ANQGSEA. CDR3 amino acids: CSVGTGTVDYEQYF. DNA of the CDR3: TGCAGCGTTGGGACCGGGACAGTAGACTACGAGCAGTACTTC.

The CDR3 DNA reads TGTGCCAGCACCCGAGGACAGGGTGCTCTTGAAGCTTTCTTT. It translates to CASTRGQGALEAFF. This rearrangement joins TRBV25-1 to TRBJ1-1; 8 bases align to TRBD1. Trimming removed 7 bases from V and 7 bases from J; junction bases left unmatched: 11. The CDR3 is 14 amino acids. CDR1 and CDR2 (germline): MGHDK, SYGVNS.

The chain joins TRBV30 to TRBJ1-4; the D gene is possibly TRBD1 (5 bases). Trimming left V 1 base short and J 0 bases short, with 21 bases between. The CDR3 contains 19 residues. Looked up from germline, CDR1 is GTSNPN and CDR2 is SVGIG (reference sequence). DNA of the CDR3: TGTGCCTGGAGTGCCAGGGAATTTACAGGTTCTGCAACTAATGAAAAACTGTTTTTT. Amino acid sequence: CAWSAREFTGSATNEKLFF. Combining the CDR3 with reference TRBV30 and TRBJ1-4 gives the whole variable domain SQTIHQWPATLVQPVGSPLSLECTVEGTSNPNLYWYRQAAGRGLQLLFYSVGIGQISSEVPQNLSASRPQDRQFILSSKKLLLSDSGFYLCAWSAREFTGSATNEKLFFGSGTQLSVL.

The chain joins TRBV18 to TRBJ2-3; TRBD2 matches 7 bases. Germline-derived CDR1 and CDR2 are KGHSH and LQKENI. Losses at the gene ends were 1 base for V and 2 bases for J; bases not matched to a gene: 6. There are 16 residues in the CDR3. The CDR3 loop is CASSPLVAGATDTQYF. CDR3 nucleotides: TGTGCCAGCTCACCACTAGTGGCGGGAGCCACAGATACGCAGTATTTT.

This clone appeared a few times. This rearrangement joins TRBV19 to TRBJ2-3, with 9 bases aligning to TRBD1. There are 15 residues in the CDR3. Germline CDR1 and CDR2: LNHDA and SQIVND (reference sequence). V was clipped by 1 base and J by 2 bases; unmatched bases: 1. The CDR3 loop reads CASSIGQGDTDTQYF. The CDR3 coding sequence is TGTGCCAGTAGTATAGGACAGGGGGACACAGATACGCAGTATTTT.

The chain employs TRBV29-1 and TRBJ1-2, with D hard to call. Germline assignment: CDR1 SQVTM and CDR2 ANQGSEA. V lost 5 bases to trimming and J lost 8 bases, with 12 bases between them. This CDR3 region has 11 residues. This chain's CDR3 is CSVNRGWGYTF. Written as DNA, the CDR3 is TGCAGCGTTAACCGGGGTTGGGGCTACACCTTC.

In this sample, this clone turned up a few times. The rearrangement links TRBV5-1 to TRBJ2-1; 9 bases agree with TRBD1. The CDR3 length is 15 residues. CDR1 is SGHRS, CDR2 YFSETQ, per germline. Trimming took 4 bases from V and 4 from J; bases not matched to a gene: 6. In DNA, the CDR3 is TGCGCCAGCAGCCCCGGACAGGGGATTTACAATGAGCAGTTCTTC. Protein product: CASSPGQGIYNEQFF.

This clone was observed a handful of times. The chain combines TRBV4-2 with TRBJ2-3, with D maybe TRBD1 (5 bases). V was trimmed by 0 bases and J by 2 bases, leaving 12 bases between them. Germline V lookup: CDR1 LGHNA, CDR2 YNFKEQ. The CDR3 consists of 16 residues. The CDR3 DNA is TGTGCCAGCAGCCAAGATTGGCAGGGTTTCACAGATACGCAGTATTTT. It is translated as CASSQDWQGFTDTQYF.

The rearrangement links TRBV6-5 to TRBJ2-3; D gene ambiguous. V lost 4 bases to trimming and J lost 4 bases, with 18 bases between them. CDR1 and CDR2 (germline): MNHEY, SVGAGI. There are 16 residues in the CDR3. The CDR3 DNA sequence: TGTGCCAGCAGTTCCCTTACTGCCAACGATGCAGATACGCAGTATTTT. Protein sequence: CASSSLTANDADTQYF.

The chain links TRBV30 to TRBJ2-1, with D tentatively TRBD2 (5 bases). The CDR3 contains 13 residues. Per the germline V gene, CDR1 is GTSNPN and CDR2 is SVGIG (reference sequence). V lost 0 bases to trimming and J lost 10 bases, with 13 bases between them. The chain's CDR3 is CAWSVLAPREQFF. As DNA, the CDR3 is TGTGCCTGGAGTGTATTAGCGCCAAGAGAGCAGTTCTTC.